Below are 4 T cell receptor beta chains sequenced from a single sample in a study of blood T cells in healthy people across ages. The authors ran a second PCR of 7 to 11 cycles using a sample-barcoded 5' primer and a J-beta primer mix. TCRdb re-called the 5' RACE reads with MiXCR, one entry per CDR3 protein. The sample has some 860,000 distinct CDR3 sequences, just over 55% seen once. Sequenced material: blood. The origin of the receptors is a man aged 35 to 55 in good health.

This clonotype was seen only a few times. The V call is TRBV4-2, the J call TRBJ2-3, with TRBD2 matching 16 bases. After removal of 1 base from V and 1 base from J, the junction contained 5 bases not matched to a gene. The CDR3 totals 19 residues. The germline gives CDR1 LGHNA, CDR2 YNFKEQ. The CDR3 bases are TGTGCCAGCAGCCAAGGGAGGGGACTAGCGGGGGGGCGCACAGATACGCAGTATTTT. This sequence encodes CASSQGRGLAGGRTDTQYF.

Only one count was recorded for this clonotype. The V call is TRBV12-3 or TRBV12-4, the J call TRBJ1-1; no reliable D call. The CDR3 length is 13 residues. V was cut by 6 bases and J by 2 bases, with 10 bases left in between. The CDR3 protein is CASSTYINTEAFF. The CDR3 coding sequence is TGTGCCAGCAGCACTTACATTAACACTGAAGCTTTCTTT.

The chain carries TRBV12-3 or TRBV12-4 and TRBJ1-5; TRBD1 aligns across 8 bases. Losses at the gene ends were 5 bases for V and 5 bases for J; bases not matched to a gene: 14. This CDR3 comprises 17 residues. CDR3 amino acids: CASSQYRGGRLDQPQHF. CDR3 in DNA: TGTGCCAGCAGTCAATACAGGGGGGGGCGATTAGATCAGCCCCAGCATTTT.

This chain links TRBV7-2 with TRBJ2-1; D ambiguous. The CDR3 consists of 16 residues. V lost 4 bases and J lost 0, with 13 bases in between. CDR1 and CDR2 (germline): SGHTA, FQGNSA. The CDR3 region is CASSSFPTGSYNEQFF. Written as DNA, the CDR3 is TGTGCCAGCAGCTCATTTCCGACCGGCTCCTACAATGAGCAGTTCTTC.